Below, 6 T cell receptor beta chains from the same sample are listed, as sequenced in a study of OX40 agonist ivuxolimab in advanced cancers. The table came from immunoSEQ multiplex PCR; TCRdb's copy has only in-frame clones and leaves some out. Of under 50,000 clones listed, 70% to 80% are singletons. This sample comprised CD4+ or CD8+ T cells sorted from blood, obtained in a trial of the OX40 agonist ivuxolimab. All receptors come from an adult with an advanced solid tumor such as melanoma, head and neck, liver or kidney cancer.

V and J are TRBV5-1 and TRBJ2-5, with 7 bases identical to TRBD2. V gave up 0 bases and J gave up 1 base; unmatched junction bases: 3. Germline CDR1 is SGHRS and CDR2 is YFSETQ. The CDR3 has 15 amino acids. The CDR3 protein is CASSLGTSVQETQYF. For the CDR3, the DNA is TGCGCCAGCAGCTTGGGCACTAGCGTCCAAGAGACCCAGTACTTC.

The chain uses TRBV27 and TRBJ2-5, with D maybe TRBD1 (5 bases). The CDR3 totals 13 residues. Germline assignment: CDR1 MNHEY and CDR2 SMNVEV (reference sequence). Trimming took off 6 bases at V and 5 bases at J, with 13 bases between the two ends. For the CDR3, the DNA is TGTGCCAGCAGCCCCCAGGGCTGGGAGACCCAGTACTTC. Amino acid sequence: CASSPQGWETQYF.

The chain joins TRBV19 to TRBJ1-1; TRBD1 matches at 11 bases. This CDR3 comprises 16 residues. The V gene end was trimmed by 5 bases and the J gene end by 5 bases; junction bases not matched to a gene: 10. Germline V gene sequence: CDR1 LNHDA, CDR2 SQIVND (reference sequence). The CDR3 DNA reads as TGTGCCAGTAGTCGTAGGACAGGGGGCGTAGTGACTGAAGCTTTCTTT. Encoded protein: CASSRRTGGVVTEAFF.

The rearrangement links TRBV7-9 to TRBJ1-5, with 9 bases aligning to TRBD1. This CDR3 has 13 amino acids. Germline V CDR1 and CDR2: SEHNR, FQNEAQ (reference sequence). Losses at the gene ends were 5 bases for V and 6 bases for J; bases not matched to a gene: 2. The CDR3 region is CASSGQGSQPQHF. DNA for the CDR3: TGTGCCAGCAGCGGACAGGGGAGTCAGCCCCAGCATTTT.

This rearrangement joins TRBV15 to TRBJ1-5; perhaps TRBD1 as D (5 bases). Trimming shortened V by 0 bases and J by 8 bases, and 14 bases separated the two germline ends. Germline values: CDR1 LNHNV, CDR2 YYDKDF (reference sequence). The CDR3 runs to 15 residues. This chain's CDR3 is CATSRDSGAGEPQHF. CDR3 DNA sequence: TGTGCCACCAGCAGAGATAGCGGTGCGGGGGAGCCCCAGCATTTT. The variable domain in full, with the rest retrieved from reference TRBV15 and TRBJ1-5, is DAMVIQNPRYQVTQFGKPVTLSCSQTLNHNVMYWYQQKSSQAPKLLFHYYDKDFNNEADTPDNFQSRRPNTSFCFLDIRSPGLGDTAMYLCATSRDSGAGEPQHFGDGTRLSIL.

The chain carries TRBV6-6 and TRBJ1-5; possibly TRBD1 for D (6 bases). Deletions cut 4 bases from V and 5 bases from J, with 15 bases between. The germline V gene has CDR1 MNHNY and CDR2 SVGAGI (reference sequence). CDR3 length equals 15 residues. For the CDR3, the DNA is TGTGCCAGCAGTTTGATTACAGGGAAGGATCAGCCCCAGCATTTT. Its protein is CASSLITGKDQPQHF.